The 8 T cell receptor beta chains listed next were all sequenced from one sample in a study of T cell responses to AZD1222 COVID-19 vaccine. Here immunoSEQ multiplex PCR was the method, and the copy in TCRdb shows in-frame clones only, minus some. The top ten hold 3.9% of the sample, which has around 110,000 clones, around 85% seen once. The material was peripheral blood, obtained on day 0 of MenACWY control vaccination. The receptors here all came from an adult in good health.

The V gene is TRBV4-2, the J gene TRBJ1-2; no clear D. Germline V gene lookup returns CDR1 LGHNA and CDR2 YNFKEQ. The CDR3 is 14 amino acids. Trimming left V 1 base short and J 3 bases short, with 9 bases between. This CDR3 reads CASSQGRGDYGYTF. The CDR3 region has the DNA TGTGCCAGCAGCCAAGGAAGAGGTGACTATGGCTACACCTTC.

The rearrangement joins TRBV7-3 to TRBJ2-3; 11 bases line up with TRBD2. Germline CDR1 is SGHTA and CDR2 is FQGTGA. The junction had 14 bases not matched to a gene; V was cut back by 6 bases and J by 6 bases. This CDR3 has 17 amino acids. CDR3 nucleotides: TGTGCCAGCAGTCCTACCCTGATAGCGGGGGGGCCGGATACGCAGTATTTT. Protein: CASSPTLIAGGPDTQYF.

The CDR3 loop reads CAWSQGSGYTF. CDR3 coding DNA: TGTGCCTGGAGTCAGGGTAGCGGCTACACCTTC. The chain employs TRBV30 and TRBJ1-2; tentatively, D is TRBD1 (5 bases). CDR1 is GTSNPN and CDR2 is SVGIG in the germline V gene (reference sequence). V lost 2 bases to trimming and J lost 8 bases, with 9 bases between them. This CDR3 comprises 11 residues.

The CDR3 sequence is CASSQKTSPGANVLTF. CDR3 nucleotide sequence: TGTGCCAGCAGCCAAAAAACTAGCCCTGGGGCCAACGTCCTGACTTTC. The genes are TRBV5-4 and TRBJ2-6; TRBD2 is a possible D gene (6 bases). The germline V and J ends were trimmed by 4 bases and 2 bases, with 13 bases remaining between them. This CDR3 has 16 residues. CDR1 and CDR2 from the germline V gene are SGHNT and YYREEE (reference sequence). Variable domain in full (rest from reference TRBV5-4 and TRBJ2-6): ETGVTQSPTHLIKTRGQQVTLRCSSQSGHNTVSWYQQALGQGPQFIFQYYREEENGRGNFPPRFSGLQFPNYSSELNVNALELDDSALYLCASSQKTSPGANVLTFGAGSRLTVL.

The chain links TRBV5-1 to TRBJ2-3, with 8 positions matching TRBD1. V gave up 4 bases and J gave up 1 base; unmatched junction bases: 8. The CDR3 sequence is 16 residues long. The germline gives CDR1 SGHRS, CDR2 YFSETQ. The CDR3 here is CASSKTGAGGTDTQYF. CDR3 DNA: TGCGCCAGCAGCAAGACAGGGGCTGGTGGCACAGATACGCAGTATTTT.

This clone was recorded a few times. The rearrangement uses TRBV24-1 and TRBJ2-5; 7 positions agree with TRBD1. After removal of 4 bases from V and 3 bases from J, the junction contained 4 bases not matched to a gene. The CDR3 runs 14 residues. Germline-derived CDR1 and CDR2 are KGHDR and SFDVKD. The CDR3 is CATSDPGTEETQYF. The CDR3 nucleotides are TGTGCCACCAGTGACCCCGGGACAGAAGAGACCCAGTACTTC.

There are a few counts of this clone. The J gene is TRBJ2-5, the V gene TRBV6-2 or TRBV6-3; 10 bases match TRBD1. Trimming took 3 bases from V and 4 from J; bases not matched to a gene: 8. Germline-derived CDR1 and CDR2 are MNHEY and SVGEGT. The CDR3 runs to 16 residues. The CDR3 DNA reads as TGTGCCAGCAGTTATGGGACAGGGGTCGGGGGAGAGACCCAGTACTTC. It is translated as CASSYGTGVGGETQYF.

The genes are TRBV29-1 and TRBJ2-7; D remains ambiguous. From germline, CDR1 is SQVTM and CDR2 ANQGSEA. The CDR3 runs to 12 residues. The V end was cut by 4 bases, the J end by 0 bases, with 7 bases between. The CDR3 nucleotides are TGCAGCGTTGGTCGGAGCTCCTACGAGCAGTACTTC. The encoded protein is CSVGRSSYEQYF.